A selection of T cell receptor beta chains follows, all from one sample in a study of T cells in localized non-small cell lung cancer. Measured with immunoSEQ multiplex PCR; TCRdb has only the in-frame clones, and not every one. There are roughly 38,000 clones in the sample; over 75% occur only once, and 17% lies in the top ten. This sample comprised peripheral blood, obtained before any cancer treatment. These receptor sequences come from a male donor older than 55 with stage III squamous cell lung carcinoma. Both conserved end residues are part of each CDR3. D genes are given only for firm matches. Clone size is given for some rows only: seen once, a few or many times, or a class if the clone is expanded.

v_call: TRBV30; d_call: -; j_call: TRBJ2-6; clone_size: few; cdr3_aa: CAWSEIRRTGANVLTF; cdr3_nt: TGTGCCTGGAGTGAGATTCGCAGGACTGGGGCCAACGTCCTGACTTTC
v_call: TRBV15; d_call: TRBD1; j_call: TRBJ1-1; clone_size: -; cdr3_aa: CATRLRQGANTEAFF; cdr3_nt: TGTGCCACCAGGCTCCGACAGGGGGCGAACACTGAAGCTTTCTTT
v_call: TRBV18; d_call: -; j_call: TRBJ2-5; clone_size: -; cdr3_aa: CASSPMTGPETQYF; cdr3_nt: TGTGCCAGCTCACCCATGACAGGCCCAGAGACCCAGTACTTC
v_call: TRBV30; d_call: -; j_call: TRBJ1-5; clone_size: few; cdr3_aa: CAWSAEVNQPQHF; cdr3_nt: TGTGCCTGGAGTGCGGAGGTCAATCAGCCCCAGCATTTT
v_call: TRBV12-5; d_call: -; j_call: TRBJ1-5; clone_size: -; cdr3_aa: CASGFSVNQPQHF; cdr3_nt: TGTGCTAGTGGTTTTTCAGTCAATCAGCCCCAGCATTTT
v_call: TRBV10-3; d_call: -; j_call: TRBJ1-5; clone_size: -; cdr3_aa: CATVKDSSYNQPQHF; cdr3_nt: TGTGCCACCGTCAAGGACTCATCATATAATCAGCCCCAGCATTTT
v_call: TRBV6-6; d_call: -; j_call: TRBJ1-5; clone_size: -; cdr3_aa: CASSYHPSNQPQHF; cdr3_nt: TGTGCCAGCAGTTACCACCCTAGCAATCAGCCCCAGCATTTT
v_call: TRBV2; d_call: -; j_call: TRBJ1-5; clone_size: -; cdr3_aa: CASSGGRNQPQHF; cdr3_nt: TGTGCCAGCAGTGGGGGGAGAAATCAGCCCCAGCATTTT
v_call: TRBV7-2; d_call: -; j_call: TRBJ2-5; clone_size: -; cdr3_aa: CASSLSRETQYF; cdr3_nt: TGTGCCAGCAGCCTAAGCCGAGAGACCCAGTACTTC
v_call: TRBV19; d_call: -; j_call: TRBJ2-6; clone_size: -; cdr3_aa: CASSGTLSGANVLTF; cdr3_nt: TGTGCCAGTAGTGGGACCCTCTCTGGGGCCAACGTCCTGACTTTC
v_call: TRBV6-1; d_call: TRBD2; j_call: TRBJ2-7; clone_size: -; cdr3_aa: CASGGVSEQYF; cdr3_nt: TGTGCCAGCGGGGGGGTAAGCGAGCAGTACTTC